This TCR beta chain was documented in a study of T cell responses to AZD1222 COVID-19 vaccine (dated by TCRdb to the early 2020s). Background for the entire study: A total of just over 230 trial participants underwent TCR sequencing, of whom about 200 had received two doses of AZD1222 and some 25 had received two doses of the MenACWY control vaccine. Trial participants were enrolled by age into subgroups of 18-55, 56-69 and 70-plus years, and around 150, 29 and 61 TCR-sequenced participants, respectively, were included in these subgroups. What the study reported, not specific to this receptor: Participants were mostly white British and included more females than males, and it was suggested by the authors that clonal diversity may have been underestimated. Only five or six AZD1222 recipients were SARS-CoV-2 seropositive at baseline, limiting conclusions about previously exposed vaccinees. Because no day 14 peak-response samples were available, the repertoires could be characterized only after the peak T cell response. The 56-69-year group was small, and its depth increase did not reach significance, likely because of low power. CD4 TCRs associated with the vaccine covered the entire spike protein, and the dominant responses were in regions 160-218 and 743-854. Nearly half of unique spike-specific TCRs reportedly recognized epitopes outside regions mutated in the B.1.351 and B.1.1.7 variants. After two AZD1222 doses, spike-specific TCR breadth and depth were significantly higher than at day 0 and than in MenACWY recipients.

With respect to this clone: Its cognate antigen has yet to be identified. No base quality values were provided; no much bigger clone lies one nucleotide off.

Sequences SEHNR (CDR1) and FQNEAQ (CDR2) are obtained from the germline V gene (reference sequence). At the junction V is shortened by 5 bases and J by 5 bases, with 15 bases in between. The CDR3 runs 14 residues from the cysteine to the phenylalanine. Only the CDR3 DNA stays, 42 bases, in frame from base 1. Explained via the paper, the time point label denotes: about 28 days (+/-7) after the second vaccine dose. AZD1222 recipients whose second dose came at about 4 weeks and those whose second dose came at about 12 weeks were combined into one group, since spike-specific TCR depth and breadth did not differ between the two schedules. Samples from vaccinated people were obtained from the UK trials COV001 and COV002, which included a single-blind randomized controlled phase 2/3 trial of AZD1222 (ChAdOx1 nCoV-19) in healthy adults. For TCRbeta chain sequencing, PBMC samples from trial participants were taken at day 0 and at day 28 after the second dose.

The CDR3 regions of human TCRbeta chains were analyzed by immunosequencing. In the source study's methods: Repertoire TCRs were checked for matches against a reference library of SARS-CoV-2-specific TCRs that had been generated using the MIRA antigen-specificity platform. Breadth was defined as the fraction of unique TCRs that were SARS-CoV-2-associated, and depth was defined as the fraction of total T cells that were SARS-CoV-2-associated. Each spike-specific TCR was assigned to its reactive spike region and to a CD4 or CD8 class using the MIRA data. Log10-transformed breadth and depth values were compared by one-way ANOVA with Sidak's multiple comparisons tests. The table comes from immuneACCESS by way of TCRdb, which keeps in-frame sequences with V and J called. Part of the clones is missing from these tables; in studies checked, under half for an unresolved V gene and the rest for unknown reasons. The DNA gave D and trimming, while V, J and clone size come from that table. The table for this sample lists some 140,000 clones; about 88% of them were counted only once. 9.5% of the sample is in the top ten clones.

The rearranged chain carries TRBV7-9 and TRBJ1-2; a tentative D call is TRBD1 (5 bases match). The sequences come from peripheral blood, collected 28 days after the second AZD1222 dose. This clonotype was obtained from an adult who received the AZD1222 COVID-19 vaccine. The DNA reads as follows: TGTGCCAGCAGCCATGATCGGGACCTGTATGGCTACACCTTC. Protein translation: CASSHDRDLYGYTF.